This passage covers 25 T cell receptor beta chains from one sample sequenced in a study of cytomegalovirus exposure and HLA in healthy donors. Use of 60 Vbeta and 13 Jbeta primers characterized the PCR. Profiling relied on immunoSEQ multiplex PCR, and the TCRdb table lists in-frame clones only, not all of them. The sample includes approximately 190,000 clones, 75% to 85% of them seen just once. The source material was PBMCs. Every receptor here comes from a young woman in good health and CMV-seronegative.

The chain has TRBV11-3 and TRBJ1-6; D remains unclear. Trimming took 5 bases from V and 7 from J, leaving 12 bases between them. Germline CDR1 SGHNT, CDR2 YENEEA. The length of the CDR3 is 14 residues. DNA of the CDR3: TGTGCCAGCAGCAGCCGAGGCCCAAATTCACCCCTCCACTTT. As protein: CASSSRGPNSPLHF.

As DNA, the CDR3 is TGTGCCAGCAGTGTACAGGGGGGGAACACCGGGGAGCTGTTTTTT. This sequence encodes CASSVQGGNTGELFF. The chain links TRBV2 to TRBJ2-2; TRBD1 matches 8 bases. CDR3 length: 15 amino acids. The germline CDR1 and CDR2 sequences are SNHLY and FYNNEI. The V and J ends lost 4 bases and 1 base, in that order; junction bases with no gene match: 2.

This chain uses TRBV7-9 with TRBJ2-7; possible D gene TRBD2, 6 bases. The CDR3 extends over 15 amino acids. CDR1 is SEHNR and CDR2 is FQNEAQ in the germline V gene (reference sequence). With 7 bases removed from V and 2 bases from J, the gap between germline ends came to 18 bases. This chain's CDR3 is CASTHHLAPAYEQYF. In DNA, the CDR3 is TGTGCCAGCACCCACCACCTAGCGCCGGCCTACGAGCAGTACTTC.

This chain uses TRBV10-3 with TRBJ2-2, with TRBD2 as a possible D gene (6 bases). The V and J ends lost 0 bases and 7 bases respectively, with 18 bases between them. Germline loops: CDR1 ENHRY, CDR2 SYGVKD. The CDR3 is 17 amino acids. DNA of the CDR3: TGTGCCATCAGTGAGTCTACCGAGGGACTCCCCAGCGGGGAGCTGTTTTTT. Encoded protein: CAISESTEGLPSGELFF.

The CDR3 DNA reads TGTGCCAGCAGCTTTACTACGGGGAACACTGAAGCTTTCTTT. This translates into CASSFTTGNTEAFF. The chain is built from TRBV7-2 and TRBJ1-1; no firm D call. CDR3 length: 14 residues. V lost 3 bases and J 1 base, leaving 9 bases between the germline ends. Looked up from germline, CDR1 is SGHTA and CDR2 is FQGNSA. Filled out from reference TRBV7-2 and TRBJ1-1, the complete variable domain reads GAGVSQSPSNKVTEKGKDVELRCDPISGHTALYWYRQSLGQGLEFLIYFQGNSAPDKSGLPSDRFSAERTGGSVSTLTIQRTQQEDSAVYLCASSFTTGNTEAFFGQGTRLTVV.

This clone has a single count. This chain joins TRBV7-2 and TRBJ2-3; 9 positions match TRBD2. Germline lookup yields CDR1 SGHTA and CDR2 FQGNSA. The CDR3 is 17 residues long. The V gene end was trimmed by 1 base and the J gene end by 0 bases; junction bases not matched to a gene: 5. The CDR3 DNA follows: TGTGCCAGCAGCTTAGTAAAAACTAGCGGGAGCACAGATACGCAGTATTTT. Protein: CASSLVKTSGSTDTQYF. The full variable domain, with the rest looked up from reference TRBV7-2 and TRBJ2-3, is GAGVSQSPSNKVTEKGKDVELRCDPISGHTALYWYRQSLGQGLEFLIYFQGNSAPDKSGLPSDRFSAERTGGSVSTLTIQRTQQEDSAVYLCASSLVKTSGSTDTQYFGPGTRLTVL.

V usage is TRBV6-6 and J usage is TRBJ1-1; 8 nucleotides match TRBD1. The CDR3 runs to 14 residues. V trimming: 7 bases; J trimming: 2 bases; junction bases outside the gene matches: 6. CDR1 is MNHNY, CDR2 SVGAGI, per germline (reference sequence). For the CDR3, the DNA is TGTGCCAGCACTATAGGACAGGGCAACACTGAAGCTTTCTTT. This encodes CASTIGQGNTEAFF.

This chain connects TRBV5-1 to TRBJ2-1; D gene uncertain. The CDR3 spans 12 residues. V dropped 4 bases and J dropped 6 bases, with 8 bases sitting between them. Per the germline V gene, CDR1 is SGHRS and CDR2 is YFSETQ. CDR3 bases: TGCGCCAGCAGCGCAAGGAGCAATGAGCAGTTCTTC. Translation gives CASSARSNEQFF.

The chain joins TRBV27 to TRBJ2-7; a possible D gene is TRBD1 (6 bases). Trimming took 6 bases from V and 3 from J, leaving 15 bases between them. CDR3 length equals 14 residues. Germline V gene data show CDR1 as MNHEY and CDR2 as SMNVEV (reference sequence). DNA for the CDR3: TGTGCCAGCAGACCAGGGGCGGACTTCTACGAGCAGTACTTC. It yields the protein CASRPGADFYEQYF.

This chain connects TRBV6-5 to TRBJ2-1; D might be TRBD2 (6 bases). The germline CDR1 and CDR2 sequences are MNHEY and SVGAGI. CDR3 size: 15 residues. Trimming cost V 4 bases and J 3 bases, with 13 bases left between them. The CDR3 is CASSLLGLDYNEQFF. CDR3 nucleotides: TGTGCCAGCAGTTTACTGGGACTCGACTACAATGAGCAGTTCTTC.

V gene TRBV2 combines with J gene TRBJ2-6; 7 positions agree with TRBD1. The CDR3 is 18 amino acids. The ends lost 6 bases at V and 0 bases at J; junction bases unmatched: 11. CDR1 and CDR2 (germline): SNHLY, FYNNEI. The chain's CDR3 is CASRSTGQSISGANVLTF. The CDR3 DNA follows: TGTGCCAGCAGATCGACGGGACAGTCGATCTCTGGGGCCAACGTCCTGACTTTC.

The chain couples TRBV7-6 to TRBJ2-5; D is possibly TRBD2 (6 bases). The CDR3 contains 13 residues. Trimming pared 5 bases from V and 7 bases from J, leaving 14 bases between. CDR1 is SGHVS, CDR2 FNYEAQ, per germline. CDR3 DNA: TGTGCCAGCAGCCTCAGACTAGAAGGGACCCAGTACTTC. Translation gives CASSLRLEGTQYF.

The chain recombines TRBV18 with TRBJ1-1; D remains ambiguous. The CDR3 consists of 14 residues. The V and J ends lost 2 bases and 6 bases respectively, with 13 bases between them. Per germline, CDR1 KGHSH and CDR2 LQKENI. The CDR3 spells CASSPVGASAEAFF. The CDR3 nucleotides read TGTGCCAGCTCACCAGTTGGTGCGTCGGCTGAAGCTTTCTTT.

This chain uses TRBV9 with TRBJ2-7, with 10 bases identical to TRBD1. This CDR3 contains 15 residues. With V trimmed by 3 bases and J by 1 base, 4 bases remained unmatched. CDR1 SGDLS and CDR2 YYNGEE come from the germline V gene. CDR3 residues: CASSATGGLSYEQYF. The CDR3 DNA follows: TGTGCCAGCAGCGCGACAGGGGGCTTATCCTACGAGCAGTACTTC.

The chain joins TRBV18 to TRBJ1-1, with 7 bases fitting TRBD1. This CDR3 is 16 amino acids long. Trimming cost V 3 bases and J 0 bases; bases outside gene matches: 7. The germline gives CDR1 KGHSH, CDR2 LQKENI. The CDR3 region has the DNA TGTGCCAGCTCACCCCAGGGACAGAGCATGAACACTGAAGCTTTCTTT. Protein sequence: CASSPQGQSMNTEAFF. The full variable domain, completed using reference TRBV18 and TRBJ1-1, is NAGVMQNPRHLVRRRGQEARLRCSPMKGHSHVYWYRQLPEEGLKFMVYLQKENIIDESGMPKERFSAEFPKEGPSILRIQQVVRGDSAAYFCASSPQGQSMNTEAFFGQGTRLTVV.

This rearrangement joins TRBV7-9 to TRBJ2-1; 11 bases are shared with TRBD2. The CDR3 is made up of 13 amino acids. Losses at the gene ends were 11 bases for V and 3 bases for J; bases not matched to a gene: 3. Germline V gene lookup returns CDR1 SEHNR and CDR2 FQNEAQ (reference sequence). The CDR3 region is CALGLAGYNEQFF. CDR3 coding DNA: TGTGCCCTCGGACTAGCGGGCTACAATGAGCAGTTCTTC.

This sequence joins TRBV18 and TRBJ2-1; TRBD1 agrees at 10 bases. There are 15 residues in the CDR3. V lost 5 bases and J lost 4; bases outside the gene matches: 5. Germline CDR1 is KGHSH and CDR2 is LQKENI. CDR3 DNA sequence: TGTGCCAGCTCAAACAGGGACAGGGGATACAATGAGCAGTTCTTC. This encodes CASSNRDRGYNEQFF.

The chain carries TRBV6-4 and TRBJ2-2; TRBD1 might be the D (5 bases). This CDR3 comprises 16 residues. Trimming left V 0 bases short and J 4 bases short, with 12 bases between. Germline V gene lookup returns CDR1 MRHNA and CDR2 SNTAGT. As DNA, the CDR3 is TGTGCCAGCAGTGACTCGGGGCAGGGCCCCACCGGGGAGCTGTTTTTT. Amino acid sequence: CASSDSGQGPTGELFF.

The table lists this clone with a few counts. CDR3 in DNA: TGTGCCAGCAGCTCGTTAAATGAAAAACTGTTTTTT. Encoded protein: CASSSLNEKLFF. The J gene is TRBJ1-4, the V gene TRBV5-6; D is ambiguous. Trimming took off 3 bases at V and 5 bases at J, with 5 bases between the two ends. The length of the CDR3 is 12 residues. Germline loops: CDR1 SGHDT, CDR2 YYEEEE.

The chain joins TRBV30 to TRBJ1-6, with 9 bases lining up with TRBD1. Looked up from germline, CDR1 is GTSNPN and CDR2 is SVGIG (reference sequence). CDR3 length equals 15 residues. With 5 bases clipped from V and 1 base from J, the junction kept 3 bases outside the gene matches. CDR3 nucleotide sequence: TGTGCCTGGCTGGACAGGGGTTCCTATAATTCACCCCTCCACTTT. As protein: CAWLDRGSYNSPLHF. The whole variable domain, filled in from reference TRBV30 and TRBJ1-6, reads SQTIHQWPATLVQPVGSPLSLECTVEGTSNPNLYWYRQAAGRGLQLLFYSVGIGQISSEVPQNLSASRPQDRQFILSSKKLLLSDSGFYLCAWLDRGSYNSPLHFGNGTRLTVT.

A few counts support this clone. The chain couples TRBV12-2 to TRBJ2-2; the table's D call TRBD2 went unverified against the DNA. TRBV12-2 constitutes a pseudogene. The CDR3 runs 14 residues. The DNA for the CDR3 is TGTGCAAAGCCTTGCGGGGAGGACACCGGGGAGCTGTTTTTT. This translates into CAKPCGEDTGELFF.

This chain links TRBV6-5 with TRBJ1-2; unclear D gene. From germline, CDR1 is MNHEY and CDR2 SVGAGI. The CDR3 contains 12 residues. V lost 6 bases and J lost 2, with 7 bases in between. The CDR3 DNA is TGTGCCAGCAGGCAGTTAAACTATGGCTACACCTTC. It codes for CASRQLNYGYTF.

The genes are TRBV5-1 and TRBJ1-1, with 11 bases matching TRBD1. The CDR3 has 13 residues. V gave up 5 bases and J gave up 6 bases; unmatched junction bases: 3. Germline V gene lookup returns CDR1 SGHRS and CDR2 YFSETQ. The CDR3 DNA is TGCGCCAGCAGAACGGGACAGGGGGCTGAAGCTTTCTTT. Encoded protein: CASRTGQGAEAFF.

This clone was observed a single time. V gene TRBV7-2 combines with J gene TRBJ1-3; D is perhaps TRBD1 (5 bases). Trimming took off 3 bases at V and 3 bases at J, with 9 bases between the two ends. Germline V gene sequence: CDR1 SGHTA, CDR2 FQGNSA. This CDR3 has 14 amino acids. The CDR3 DNA reads TGTGCCAGCAGCTTTCGGCAGGGTGGAAACACCATATATTTT. Amino acid sequence: CASSFRQGGNTIYF.

The chain recombines TRBV27 with TRBJ2-5; possibly TRBD1 for D (5 bases). The CDR3 runs 13 residues. The V end was cut by 7 bases, the J end by 4 bases, with 13 bases between. CDR1 is MNHEY and CDR2 is SMNVEV in the germline V gene (reference sequence). The CDR3 region is CASTGQGRETQYF. Here the CDR3 DNA reads TGTGCCAGCACAGGGCAGGGTAGAGAGACCCAGTACTTC.